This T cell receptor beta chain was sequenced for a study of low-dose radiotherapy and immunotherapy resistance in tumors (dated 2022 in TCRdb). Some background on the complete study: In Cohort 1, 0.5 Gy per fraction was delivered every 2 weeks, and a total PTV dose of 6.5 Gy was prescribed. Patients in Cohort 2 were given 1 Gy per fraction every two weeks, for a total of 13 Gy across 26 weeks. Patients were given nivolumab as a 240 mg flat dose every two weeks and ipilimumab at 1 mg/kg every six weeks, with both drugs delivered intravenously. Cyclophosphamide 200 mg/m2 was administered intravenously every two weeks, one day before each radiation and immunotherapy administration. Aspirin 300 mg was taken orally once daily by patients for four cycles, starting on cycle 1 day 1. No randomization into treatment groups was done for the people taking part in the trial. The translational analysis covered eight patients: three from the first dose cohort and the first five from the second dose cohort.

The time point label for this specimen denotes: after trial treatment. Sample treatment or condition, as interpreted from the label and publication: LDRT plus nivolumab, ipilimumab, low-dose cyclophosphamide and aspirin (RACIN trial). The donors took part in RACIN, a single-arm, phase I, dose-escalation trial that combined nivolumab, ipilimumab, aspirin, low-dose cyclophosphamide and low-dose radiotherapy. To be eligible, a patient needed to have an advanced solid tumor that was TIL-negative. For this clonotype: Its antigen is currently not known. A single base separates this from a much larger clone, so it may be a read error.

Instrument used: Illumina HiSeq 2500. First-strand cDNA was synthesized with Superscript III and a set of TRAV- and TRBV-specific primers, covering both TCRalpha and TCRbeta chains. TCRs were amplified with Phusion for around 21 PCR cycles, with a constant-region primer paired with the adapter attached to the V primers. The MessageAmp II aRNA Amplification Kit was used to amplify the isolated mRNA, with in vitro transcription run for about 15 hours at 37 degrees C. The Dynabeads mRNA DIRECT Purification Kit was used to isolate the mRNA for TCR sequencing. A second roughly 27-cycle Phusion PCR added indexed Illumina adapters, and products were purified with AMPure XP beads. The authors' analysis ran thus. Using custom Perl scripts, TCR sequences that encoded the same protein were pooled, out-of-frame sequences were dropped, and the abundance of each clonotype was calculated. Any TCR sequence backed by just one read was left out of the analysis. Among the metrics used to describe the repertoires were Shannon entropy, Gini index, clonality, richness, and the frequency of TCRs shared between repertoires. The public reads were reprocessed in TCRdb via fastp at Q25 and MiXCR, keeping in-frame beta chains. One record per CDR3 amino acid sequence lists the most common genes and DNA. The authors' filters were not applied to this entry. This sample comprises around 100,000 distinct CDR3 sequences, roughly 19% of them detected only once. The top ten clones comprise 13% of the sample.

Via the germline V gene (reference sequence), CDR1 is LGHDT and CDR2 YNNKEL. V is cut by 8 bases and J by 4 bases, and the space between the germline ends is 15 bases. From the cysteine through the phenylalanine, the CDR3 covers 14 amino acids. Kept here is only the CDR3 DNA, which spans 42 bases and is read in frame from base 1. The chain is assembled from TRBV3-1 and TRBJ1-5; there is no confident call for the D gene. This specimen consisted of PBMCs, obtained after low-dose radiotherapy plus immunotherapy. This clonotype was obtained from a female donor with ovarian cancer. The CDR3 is CASSRTVRNQPQHF. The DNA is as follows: TGTGCCAGCTCTCGGACCGTAAGAAATCAGCCCCAGCATTTT.